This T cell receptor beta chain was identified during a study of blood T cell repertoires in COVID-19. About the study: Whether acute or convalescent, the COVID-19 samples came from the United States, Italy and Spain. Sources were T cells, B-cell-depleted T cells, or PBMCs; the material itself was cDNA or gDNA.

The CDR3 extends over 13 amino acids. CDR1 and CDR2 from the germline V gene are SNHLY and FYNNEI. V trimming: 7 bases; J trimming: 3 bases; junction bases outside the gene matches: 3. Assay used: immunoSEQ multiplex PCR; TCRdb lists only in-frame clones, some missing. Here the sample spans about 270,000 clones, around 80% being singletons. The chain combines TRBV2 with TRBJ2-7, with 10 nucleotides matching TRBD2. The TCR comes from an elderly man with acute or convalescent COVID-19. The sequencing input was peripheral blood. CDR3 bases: TGTGCCAGCAACCCTAGCGGGGGCTACGAGCAGTACTTC. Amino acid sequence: CASNPSGGYEQYF.